Below are 17 T cell receptor beta chains sequenced from a single sample in a study of cytomegalovirus exposure and HLA in healthy donors. The study ran its PCR with 60 Vbeta and 13 Jbeta primers. TCRdb's table, derived via immunoSEQ multiplex PCR, lists solely in-frame clones and lacks some. The sample includes more than 60,000 clones, more than 65% seen only once; the top ten take 18%. The material sequenced was PBMCs. Source of these receptors: a man between 65 and 85 years old in good health and CMV-seropositive.

V usage is TRBV23-1 and J usage is TRBJ1-4, with 8 nucleotides matching TRBD1. TRBV23-1 is recorded as an ORF, its role being uncertain. This CDR3 is 17 amino acids long. Unmatched junction bases numbered 8, after V lost 3 bases and J lost 2 bases. This CDR3 is CASSHRGQGGTNEKLFF. The CDR3 DNA reads TGCGCCAGCAGTCATCGCGGACAGGGTGGCACTAATGAAAAACTGTTTTTT.

The chain links TRBV6-1 to TRBJ2-2; 7 nucleotides line up with TRBD2. Germline V gene data show CDR1 as MNHNS and CDR2 as SASEGT. The V segment lost 6 bases and the J segment 2 bases; nucleotides outside the gene matches: 6. This CDR3 is built from 15 residues. The CDR3 region is CASRFRLANTGELFF. The DNA for the CDR3 is TGTGCCAGCAGGTTCCGACTAGCAAACACCGGGGAGCTGTTTTTT.

The V call is TRBV19, the J call TRBJ1-2, with D possibly matching TRBD1 (6 bases). Trimming cost V 5 bases and J 3 bases, with 13 bases left between them. The germline V gene has CDR1 LNHDA and CDR2 SQIVND (reference sequence). This CDR3 is built from 14 residues. This chain's CDR3 is CASSPRGGHYGYTF. The CDR3 DNA follows: TGTGCCAGTAGTCCGCGCGGGGGCCACTATGGCTACACCTTC.

This sequence joins TRBV19 and TRBJ1-4; 9 nucleotides match TRBD1. The CDR3 covers 15 residues. Per the germline V gene, CDR1 is LNHDA and CDR2 is SQIVND (reference sequence). V was pared by 7 bases and J by 3 bases, with 6 bases of the junction left unmatched. This CDR3 reads CASTRTGASNEKLFF. The CDR3, as DNA: TGTGCCAGTACCCGGACAGGGGCATCTAATGAAAAACTGTTTTTT.

V and J are TRBV5-1 and TRBJ2-5, with 7 bases aligning to TRBD1. CDR3 size: 15 residues. The ends lost 3 bases at V and 0 bases at J; junction bases unmatched: 5. Germline CDR1 reads SGHRS; CDR2 reads YFSETQ. The CDR3 reads CASSWGQTYQETQYF. CDR3 coding DNA: TGCGCCAGCAGCTGGGGACAGACGTACCAAGAGACCCAGTACTTC.

Concerning this clone: Germline and junction disagree at one end, which may indicate a read error. The rearrangement uses TRBV2 and TRBJ1-4; tentatively, D is TRBD1 (5 bases). Per germline, CDR1 SNHLY and CDR2 FYNNEI. This CDR3 spans 14 amino acids. The CDR3 DNA reads as TGTGCCAGCGGTGACGCAGGGATTAATGAAAAACTGTTTTTT. It translates to CASGDAGINEKLFF.

The V call is TRBV6-1, the J call TRBJ1-5, with TRBD1 identical over 10 bases. The germline V gene encodes CDR1 MNHNS and CDR2 SASEGT. Unmatched junction bases numbered 3, after V lost 1 base and J lost 3 bases. The CDR3 is 16 amino acids. The CDR3: CASSEEDRGLNQPQHF. The CDR3 nucleotides are TGTGCCAGCAGTGAAGAAGACAGGGGGCTCAATCAGCCCCAGCATTTT.

This clone was counted between two and nine times. V and J are TRBV5-1 and TRBJ1-1; D unresolved. CDR1 and CDR2 (germline): SGHRS, YFSETQ. The V end was cut by 0 bases, the J end by 3 bases, with 9 bases between. This CDR3 spans 14 amino acids. The CDR3 is CASSLDGVDTEAFF. The CDR3 coding sequence is TGCGCCAGCAGCTTGGACGGGGTCGACACTGAAGCTTTCTTT. The variable domain in full, completed from reference TRBV5-1 and TRBJ1-1, reads KAGVTQTPRYLIKTRGQQVTLSCSPISGHRSVSWYQQTPGQGLQFLFEYFSETQRNKGNFPGRFSGRQFSNSRSEMNVSTLELGDSALYLCASSLDGVDTEAFFGQGTRLTVV.

The rearrangement links TRBV7-2 to TRBJ2-5, with unresolved D. The CDR3 loop spans 13 amino acids. The ends were cut back, 2 bases at V and 2 bases at J, with 6 bases in the middle. Germline CDR1 SGHTA, CDR2 FQGNSA. The CDR3 sequence is CASSLRGQETQYF. The CDR3 nucleotides are TGTGCCAGCAGCTTAAGAGGTCAAGAGACCCAGTACTTC.

The J gene is TRBJ2-3, the V gene TRBV10-1; D is perhaps TRBD2 (7 bases). The CDR3 is made up of 17 amino acids. CDR1 is WNHNN, CDR2 SYGVQD, per germline (reference sequence). Trimming stripped 3 bases from V and 2 bases from J, with 18 bases between. Here the CDR3 reads CASSDSLQGGATDTQYF. The CDR3 DNA reads as TGCGCCAGCAGTGATAGTTTACAGGGAGGGGCCACAGATACGCAGTATTTT.

This chain joins TRBV28 and TRBJ2-2; unclear D gene. Germline CDR1 is MDHEN and CDR2 is SYDVKM. The V gene lost 7 bases and the J gene lost 4 bases, with 19 bases spanning the gap. This CDR3 is 16 amino acids long. The CDR3 sequence is CASISAANRGTGELFF. CDR3 nucleotide sequence: TGTGCCAGCATATCGGCGGCTAATCGAGGCACCGGGGAGCTGTTTTTT.

This chain joins TRBV4-1 and TRBJ2-7, with D possibly TRBD1 on 5 matching bases. Germline V gene lookup returns CDR1 MGHRA and CDR2 YSYEKL. The CDR3 consists of 17 residues. Trimming removed 4 bases at V and 0 bases at J, with 19 bases between. The CDR3 protein is CASSLEWGLSLSYEQYF. In DNA, the CDR3 is TGCGCCAGCAGCCTAGAATGGGGCTTATCCCTCTCCTACGAGCAGTACTTC.

The rearrangement joins TRBV9 to TRBJ1-4; D ambiguous. The CDR3 covers 14 residues. Germline-derived CDR1 and CDR2 are SGDLS and YYNGEE. Trimming removed 4 bases from V and 2 bases from J, with 9 bases in between. The CDR3 reads CASSTGGTNEKLFF. DNA of the CDR3: TGTGCCAGCAGCACCGGTGGTACTAATGAAAAACTGTTTTTT.

The chain uses TRBV7-9 and TRBJ2-1, with 9 bases aligning to TRBD1. Germline V gives CDR1 SEHNR, CDR2 FQNEAQ (reference sequence). V shed 5 bases, J shed 0 bases, and the junction held 2 bases outside the gene matches. There are 15 residues in the CDR3. The CDR3 here is CASSLGQGSYNEQFF. The DNA for the CDR3 is TGTGCCAGCAGCCTGGGACAGGGCTCCTACAATGAGCAGTTCTTC.

This clone has more than one count but fewer than ten. This sequence joins TRBV6-6 and TRBJ1-1, with 9 bases identical to TRBD1. V shed 3 bases, J shed 4 bases, and the junction held 6 bases outside the gene matches. The length of the CDR3 is 15 residues. Looked up from germline, CDR1 is MNHNY and CDR2 is SVGAGI (reference sequence). The DNA of the CDR3 is TGTGCCAGCAGTTATAGACAGGGGGAGGGCACTGAAGCTTTCTTT. Residues: CASSYRQGEGTEAFF.

The rearrangement uses TRBV7-3 and TRBJ1-1, with D maybe TRBD1 (5 bases). The germline V gene has CDR1 SGHTA and CDR2 FQGTGA. The CDR3 runs to 13 residues. The V and J ends lost 5 bases and 5 bases respectively, with 12 bases between them. The CDR3 DNA sequence: TGTGCCAGCAGCCCCGGGCGGGGGACTGAAGCTTTCTTT. Translating it yields CASSPGRGTEAFF.

This chain links TRBV18 with TRBJ2-3; D uncertain. This CDR3 comprises 13 residues. Germline V gives CDR1 KGHSH, CDR2 LQKENI. The V end lost 6 bases, the J end lost 2 bases, and 9 bases lay between the germline ends. DNA for the CDR3: TGTGCCAGCTCGAGTCGAGACACAGATACGCAGTATTTT. Its translation: CASSSRDTDTQYF.